This T cell receptor (beta chain) originates from a study of cytomegalovirus exposure and HLA in healthy donors. Repertoires were generated with immunoSEQ multiplex PCR, while TCRdb's copy carries only in-frame clones and drops some. The table lists 130,000 or so clones, 85% to 90% of them singletons. The CDR3 sequence is 13 residues long. The germline gives CDR1 SGHTA, CDR2 FQGNSA. V shed 3 bases and J shed 2 bases, with 6 bases lying between them. Material: PBMCs. The sequence was obtained from a man in his thirties or forties in good health and CMV-seronegative. The chain employs TRBV7-2 and TRBJ2-3; D gene unclear. The CDR3 sequence: CASSLALTDTQYF. CDR3 sequence (DNA): TGTGCCAGCAGCTTGGCCCTCACAGATACGCAGTATTTT.